The clone carrying this T cell receptor beta chain was picked up many times. This entry is derived from a study of T-cell memory formation after mild COVID-19. TCRdb reprocessed the 5' RACE reads with MiXCR, giving one entry per CDR3 protein. The sample includes approximately 500,000 distinct CDR3 sequences, 25% of them seen just once. Trimming cost V 2 bases and J 3 bases, with 17 bases left between them. CDR3 length: 16 residues. The germline V gene has CDR1 GTSNPN and CDR2 SVGIG (reference sequence). V is TRBV30 and J is TRBJ2-1; no definite D call. The sequencing input was PBMCs or a T cell subset sorted from them (not recorded which). The source of this sequence is an adult woman who had mild COVID-19 (a few samples of this study predate the infection). Cell type and time point are not known. CDR3 nucleotides: TGTGCCTGGAGTACCCAACGGCGGCTACTCTACAATGAGCAGTTCTTC. Translating it yields CAWSTQRRLLYNEQFF.